Following are 27 T cell receptor beta chains from one sample sequenced in a study of Graves' ophthalmopathy and Graves' hyperthyroidism. The sequenced template was RNA, covering the TCR beta CDR3 region. Second-round multiplex PCR came after a first-round RT-PCR that employed HTBI primers. TCRdb re-derived calls from the multiplex PCR reads in MiXCR, one entry per CDR3 protein. This sample carries 300,000 to 400,000 distinct CDR3 sequences, roughly a sixth of them seen once, and the ten largest clones take 12%. Sequencing input: peripheral blood. The receptor source for this set is an adult man with Graves' ophthalmopathy.

This clonotype showed up many times. The rearrangement joins TRBV5-1 to TRBJ1-2; 7 nucleotides align to TRBD1. CDR1 SGHRS and CDR2 YFSETQ come from the germline V gene. V lost 4 bases, J lost 8 bases, and 14 bases stayed unmatched. The CDR3 is 15 amino acids. The CDR3 region is CASSTGIDRVGGYTF. In nucleotides, the CDR3 is TGCGCCAGCAGCACAGGAATCGACAGGGTAGGGGGCTACACCTTC.

This clonotype was seen ten or more times. V gene TRBV5-1 combines with J gene TRBJ2-2, with D unresolved. The CDR3 length is 15 residues. Germline CDR1 is SGHRS and CDR2 is YFSETQ. V was cut by 0 bases and J by 3 bases, with 9 bases left in between. CDR3 loop: CASSLAQLDTGELFF. In nucleotides, the CDR3 is TGCGCCAGCAGCTTGGCCCAGCTTGACACCGGGGAGCTGTTTTTT.

This clonotype was counted ten times or more. This chain joins TRBV6-1 and TRBJ1-1; no definite D call. Per germline, CDR1 MNHNS and CDR2 SASEGT. Trimming removed 4 bases from V and 11 bases from J, with 17 bases in between. The CDR3 totals 13 residues. The CDR3 protein is CASSVDASRRAFF. As DNA, the CDR3 is TGTGCCAGCAGTGTGGACGCCTCGAGGCGGGCTTTCTTT.

Ten or more counts support this clonotype. The chain recombines TRBV4-1 with TRBJ2-7; 10 bases are shared with TRBD1. The CDR3 is made up of 16 amino acids. The V gene's germline CDR1 is MGHRA and CDR2 YSYEKL. With 4 bases clipped from V and 1 base from J, the junction kept 7 bases outside the gene matches. CDR3 loop: CASSRSGTGVSYEQYF. The CDR3 bases are TGCGCCAGCAGCCGGTCCGGGACAGGGGTTTCCTACGAGCAGTACTTC.

Many counts were recorded for this clonotype. V and J are TRBV30 and TRBJ1-1, with D possibly TRBD1 on 5 matching bases. This CDR3 comprises 16 residues. V was pared by 3 bases and J by 0 bases, with 17 bases between. Germline assignment: CDR1 GTSNPN and CDR2 SVGIG (reference sequence). CDR3 amino acids: CAWRIRTRPMNTEAFF. CDR3 bases: TGTGCCTGGAGAATAAGGACACGACCTATGAACACTGAAGCTTTCTTT.

This clonotype occurred many times. V and J are TRBV30 and TRBJ1-1, with 8 bases matching TRBD1. V shed 1 base, J shed 1 base, and the junction held 8 bases outside the gene matches. CDR1 GTSNPN and CDR2 SVGIG come from the germline V gene (reference sequence). The CDR3 runs to 16 residues. The chain's CDR3 is CAWSGGTGRANTEAFF. The CDR3 DNA reads as TGTGCCTGGAGTGGGGGGACAGGTCGGGCGAACACTGAAGCTTTCTTT.

This clonotype was recorded at least ten times. DNA for the CDR3: TGCAGTGCTAGTTCGTCAGGGGGTATGAACACCGGGGAGCTGTTTTTT. It codes for CSASSSGGMNTGELFF. The V call is TRBV20-1, the J call TRBJ2-2, with 7 bases matching TRBD1. The V gene's germline CDR1 is DFQATT and CDR2 SNEGSKA (reference sequence). There are 16 residues in the CDR3. J lost 1 base, V lost 3 bases, and 8 bases had no gene match.

The rearrangement links TRBV6-1 to TRBJ1-1, with 7 bases lining up with TRBD1. The germline gives CDR1 MNHNS, CDR2 SASEGT. CDR3 size: 15 residues. The J segment lost 4 bases and the V segment lost 7 bases, leaving 12 bases of the junction unmatched. The CDR3 bases are TGTGCCAGCAAGGACAGGACCGGGGGGTTCACTGAAGCTTTCTTT. As protein: CASKDRTGGFTEAFF.

CDR3 region: CASRRLAAQETQYF. The DNA of the CDR3 is TGTGCCAGTAGACGACTAGCGGCACAAGAGACCCAGTACTTC. V gene TRBV19 combines with J gene TRBJ2-5; 9 bases fit TRBD2. In germline, CDR1 is LNHDA, CDR2 SQIVND (reference sequence). Trimming took 6 bases from V and 2 from J; bases not matched to a gene: 4. The CDR3 length is 14 residues.

This clonotype showed up many times. V gene TRBV19 combines with J gene TRBJ2-5; TRBD2 agrees at 10 bases. The CDR3 has 15 amino acids. Trimming removed 3 bases from V and 3 bases from J; junction bases left unmatched: 4. CDR1 is LNHDA, CDR2 SQIVND, per germline (reference sequence). The CDR3 reads CASSIGLAEKETQYF. CDR3 DNA sequence: TGTGCCAGTAGTATCGGACTAGCGGAAAAAGAGACCCAGTACTTC.

This clonotype was detected many times. This chain connects TRBV6-2 or TRBV6-3 to TRBJ1-1; D not resolved. CDR3 length equals 16 residues. The V gene's germline CDR1 is MNHEY and CDR2 SVGEGT. Trimming pared 2 bases from V and 5 bases from J, leaving 18 bases between. The DNA for the CDR3 is TGTGCCAGCAGTTACCTCGGCCGGAATCAGAGGACTGAAGCTTTCTTT. Translation gives CASSYLGRNQRTEAFF.

This clonotype has a count of ten or more. This chain links TRBV5-5 with TRBJ1-1; the D gene is possibly TRBD1 (5 bases). CDR1 and CDR2 (germline): SGHKS, YYEKEE (reference sequence). Trimming removed 2 bases at V and 3 bases at J, with 14 bases between. This CDR3 contains 15 residues. CDR3 protein: CASSFRGGRDTEAFF. CDR3 DNA: TGTGCCAGCAGCTTTCGGGGGGGACGGGACACTGAAGCTTTCTTT.

This clonotype was counted ten times or more. This chain connects TRBV19 to TRBJ2-7, with D perhaps TRBD2 (5 bases). The CDR3 runs 13 residues. V was cut by 5 bases and J by 4 bases, with 12 bases left in between. CDR1 and CDR2 from the germline V gene are LNHDA and SQIVND (reference sequence). The chain's CDR3 is CASSSSHPYEQYF. CDR3 DNA: TGTGCCAGTAGTTCTAGCCATCCTTACGAGCAGTACTTC.

At least ten counts were recorded for this clonotype. V is TRBV6-4 and J is TRBJ1-5; D perhaps matches TRBD1 (5 bases). The V end lost 6 bases, the J end lost 0 bases, and 18 bases lay between the germline ends. The V gene's germline CDR1 is MRHNA and CDR2 SNTAGT. The CDR3 length is 17 residues. The CDR3, as DNA: TGTGCCAGCAGCTTCGTTTGGGGACCAACTAGCAATCAGCCCCAGCATTTT. Its protein is CASSFVWGPTSNQPQHF.

V is TRBV6-5 and J is TRBJ2-7; TRBD2 aligns across 12 bases. Trimming removed 2 bases from V and 4 bases from J; junction bases left unmatched: 6. This CDR3 comprises 16 residues. In germline, CDR1 is MNHEY, CDR2 SVGAGI. CDR3 amino acids: CASSYQLAGGPYEQYF. The CDR3 DNA sequence: TGTGCCAGCAGTTACCAGCTAGCGGGAGGGCCTTACGAGCAGTACTTC.

Ten or more counts support this clonotype. This chain connects TRBV6-5 to TRBJ2-2, with D maybe TRBD1 (8 bases). This CDR3 has 16 residues. CDR1 is MNHEY, CDR2 SVGAGI, per germline. V was clipped by 6 bases and J by 6 bases, with 20 bases between them. For the CDR3, the DNA is TGTGCCAGCAGCTTACAAAGGACAGGGAGGGCCGGGGAGCTGTTTTTT. Its translation: CASSLQRTGRAGELFF.

Many counts were recorded for this clonotype. The genes are TRBV6-5 and TRBJ2-7; 7 nucleotides match TRBD1. From germline, CDR1 is MNHEY and CDR2 SVGAGI. V lost 8 bases, J lost 3 bases, and 7 bases stayed unmatched. This CDR3 is built from 13 residues. Here the CDR3 reads CASGVGTDYEQYF. DNA for the CDR3: TGTGCCAGCGGAGTAGGGACAGACTACGAGCAGTACTTC.

This clonotype was picked up a small number of times. J is TRBJ2-7 and V is TRBV30, with a tentative D call TRBD1 (5 bases). The CDR3 covers 13 residues. The germline V and J ends were trimmed by 2 bases and 2 bases, with 10 bases remaining between them. CDR1 and CDR2 from the germline V gene are GTSNPN and SVGIG (reference sequence). The CDR3 region has the DNA TGTGCCTGGAGTATTGGGGCAGCCTACGAGCAGTACTTC. Its protein product is CAWSIGAAYEQYF.

This clonotype was seen many times. The rearrangement uses TRBV5-1 and TRBJ2-2; 9 nucleotides align to TRBD1. The CDR3 length is 17 residues. Germline V gene sequence: CDR1 SGHRS, CDR2 YFSETQ. After removal of 4 bases from V and 5 bases from J, the junction contained 12 bases not matched to a gene. The CDR3 protein is CASSAVQGAPITGELFF. DNA for the CDR3: TGCGCCAGCAGCGCGGTACAGGGGGCACCGATTACCGGGGAGCTGTTTTTT.

The sample holds many counts of this clonotype. CDR3 amino acids: CASSPFDRPHEQYF. In nucleotides, the CDR3 is TGTGCCAGTAGTCCCTTCGACAGGCCCCACGAGCAGTACTTC. The chain joins TRBV19 to TRBJ2-7; D might be TRBD1 (6 bases). The length of the CDR3 is 14 residues. Deletions cut 5 bases from V and 5 bases from J, with 16 bases between. Germline V gives CDR1 LNHDA, CDR2 SQIVND (reference sequence).

This clonotype has at least ten counts. The CDR3 bases are TGTGCCAGCAGTGAAAGGATAGGACTAGCGGGAGCCGAGCAGTACTTC. It codes for CASSERIGLAGAEQYF. The V gene is TRBV6-1, the J gene TRBJ2-7; 13 bases map to TRBD2. In germline, CDR1 is MNHNS, CDR2 SASEGT. The CDR3 is 16 amino acids. The J segment lost 6 bases and the V segment lost 2 bases, leaving 7 bases of the junction unmatched.

There are many counts of this clonotype. This chain uses TRBV20-1 with TRBJ1-6; a possible D gene is TRBD1 (6 bases). V was cut by 5 bases and J by 7 bases, with 21 bases left in between. Germline V gene lookup returns CDR1 DFQATT and CDR2 SNEGSKA (reference sequence). This CDR3 contains 16 residues. The CDR3 DNA sequence: TGCAGTGCTTGGAGGACGACAGGCGTCCACAATTCACCCCTCCACTTT. Translation gives CSAWRTTGVHNSPLHF.

This clonotype was counted ten times or more. The rearrangement joins TRBV7-2 to TRBJ2-7; 8 bases map to TRBD2. Germline V CDR1 and CDR2: SGHTA, FQGNSA. J lost 0 bases, V lost 5 bases, and 6 bases had no gene match. The CDR3 has 15 residues. CDR3 DNA: TGTGCCAGCAGCACAAATAGCGGGGCCTCCTACGAGCAGTACTTC. Translation: CASSTNSGASYEQYF.

Many counts were recorded for this clonotype. V and J are TRBV30 and TRBJ1-2; TRBD1 might be the D (5 bases). Trimming took 5 bases from V and 5 from J, leaving 21 bases between them. Germline V CDR1 and CDR2: GTSNPN, SVGIG (reference sequence). The CDR3 is 15 residues long. The CDR3, as DNA: TGTGCCTGGGGGCCCAGACAGTTCTTTGGATATGGCTACACCTTC. Encoded protein: CAWGPRQFFGYGYTF.

Many counts were recorded for this clonotype. V usage is TRBV30 and J usage is TRBJ2-7; D not certain. The CDR3 is 13 amino acids. Germline V gene lookup returns CDR1 GTSNPN and CDR2 SVGIG (reference sequence). V gave up 3 bases and J gave up 3 bases, with 12 bases separating them. The CDR3 here is CAWSPKDGYEQYF. DNA for the CDR3: TGTGCCTGGAGCCCGAAGGACGGCTACGAGCAGTACTTC.

This clonotype was found many times. The rearrangement joins TRBV12-3 or TRBV12-4 to TRBJ1-2, with TRBD1 as a possible D gene (5 bases). The CDR3 is 13 amino acids. Trimming removed 4 bases from V and 4 bases from J, with 10 bases in between. The CDR3 bases are TGTGCCAGCAGTTCCAGGGCGGTCTATGGCTACACCTTC. Protein sequence: CASSSRAVYGYTF.

In this sample, this clonotype turned up many times. The rearrangement joins TRBV7-2 to TRBJ2-7; 8 bases map to TRBD1. Germline assignment: CDR1 SGHTA and CDR2 FQGNSA. This CDR3 is built from 14 residues. Losses at the gene ends were 7 bases for V and 5 bases for J; bases not matched to a gene: 10. The CDR3 loop is CASTPGQAFHEQYF. The DNA of the CDR3 is TGTGCCAGCACCCCGGGACAGGCTTTTCACGAGCAGTACTTC.